This T cell receptor (beta chain) was captured in a study of blood T cell repertoires in COVID-19. Overall study: The United States, Italy and Spain provided the acute and convalescent COVID-19 samples. Sources were T cells, B-cell-depleted T cells, or PBMCs; the material itself was cDNA or gDNA.

In the study's own analysis: Nucleated cell counts were estimated from reference gene primer amplification. Sequencing was performed with immunoSEQ multiplex PCR; in TCRdb, only in-frame clones are kept and a portion is missing. For V, J and clone size, that table is used; D and trimming come from the DNA. The table records about 47,000 clones, over 80% of them present only once. This clone has just one count. The CDR3 runs to 18 residues. CDR1 and CDR2 from the germline V gene are SGHAT and FQNNGV. V lost 4 bases to trimming and J lost 5 bases, with 23 bases between them. The clonotype was recovered from a man aged 55 to 70 with active COVID-19. The genes are TRBV11-2 and TRBJ2-2; D not resolved. Sequenced sample: peripheral blood. The CDR3 is CASSSLRIGGRRTGELFF. CDR3 DNA sequence: TGTGCCAGCAGCTCCCTCCGTATAGGCGGCCGGCGTACCGGGGAGCTGTTTTTT.